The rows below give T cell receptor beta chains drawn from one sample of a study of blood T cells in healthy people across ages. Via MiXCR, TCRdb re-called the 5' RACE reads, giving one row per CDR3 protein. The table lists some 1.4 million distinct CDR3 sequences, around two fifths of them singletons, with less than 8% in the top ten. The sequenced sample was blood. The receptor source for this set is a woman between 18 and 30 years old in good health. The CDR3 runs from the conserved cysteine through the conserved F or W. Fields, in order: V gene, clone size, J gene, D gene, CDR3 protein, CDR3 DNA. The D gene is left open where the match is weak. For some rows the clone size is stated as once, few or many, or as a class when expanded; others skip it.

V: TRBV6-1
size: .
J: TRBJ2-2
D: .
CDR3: CASSELGVTGELFF
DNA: TGTGCCAGCAGTGAACTAGGGGTCACCGGGGAGCTGTTTTTT

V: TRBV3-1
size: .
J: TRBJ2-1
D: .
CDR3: CASSQPQGGQVNEQFF
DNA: TGTGCCAGCAGCCAGCCCCAGGGTGGCCAGGTCAATGAGCAGTTCTTC

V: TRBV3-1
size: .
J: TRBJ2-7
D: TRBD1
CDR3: CASATTGSEQYF
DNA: TGTGCCAGCGCTACGACAGGGAGCGAGCAGTACTTC

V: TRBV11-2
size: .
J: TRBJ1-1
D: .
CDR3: CASSLGGTAFF
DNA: TGTGCCAGCAGCTTAGGGGGCACGGCTTTCTTT

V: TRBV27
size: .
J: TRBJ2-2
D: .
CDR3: CASSGAANTGELFF
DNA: TGTGCCAGCTCCGGGGCTGCGAACACCGGGGAGCTGTTTTTT

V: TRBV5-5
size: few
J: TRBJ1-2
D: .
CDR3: CASSPNPGGNYGYTF
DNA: TGTGCCAGCAGCCCTAATCCCGGGGGGAACTATGGCTACACCTTC

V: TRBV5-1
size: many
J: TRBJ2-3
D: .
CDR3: CASSLTGSTDTQYF
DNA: TGCGCCAGCAGCTTGACGGGGAGCACAGATACGCAGTATTTT

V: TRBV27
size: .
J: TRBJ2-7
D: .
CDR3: CASSLYYGPSYEQYF
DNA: TGTGCCAGCAGTTTATATTACGGCCCCTCCTACGAGCAGTACTTC

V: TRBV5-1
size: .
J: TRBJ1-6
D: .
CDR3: CASSVKGGNSPLHF
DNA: TGCGCCAGCAGCGTGAAGGGCGGTAATTCACCCCTCCACTTT

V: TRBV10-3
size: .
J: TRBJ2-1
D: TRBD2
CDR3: CAISDPGTSGLNEQFF
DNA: TGTGCCATCAGTGACCCCGGGACTAGCGGACTCAATGAGCAGTTCTTC

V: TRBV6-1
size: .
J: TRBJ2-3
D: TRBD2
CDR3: CASSVPPLAGGPDTQYF
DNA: TGTGCCAGCAGTGTCCCCCCTCTAGCGGGAGGTCCAGATACGCAGTATTTT

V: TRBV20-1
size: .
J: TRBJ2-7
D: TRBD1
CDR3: CSAKHGTDYNEQYF
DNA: TGCAGTGCTAAACACGGGACAGACTACAATGAGCAGTACTTC

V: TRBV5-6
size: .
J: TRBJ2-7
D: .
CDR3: CASSLLDRDFYEQYF
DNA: TGTGCCAGCAGCTTGCTAGACAGGGACTTTTACGAGCAGTACTTC

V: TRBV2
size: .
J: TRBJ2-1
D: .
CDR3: CASSPKDTSKETQFF
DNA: TGTGCCAGCAGCCCGAAGGACACGTCGAAAGAGACCCAGTTCTTC

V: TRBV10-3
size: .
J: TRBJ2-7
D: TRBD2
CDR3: CAIKSGLGEEEQYF
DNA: TGTGCCATCAAGTCGGGACTAGGGGAAGAAGAGCAGTACTTC

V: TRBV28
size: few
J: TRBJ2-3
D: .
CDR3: CASSLKEGPTDTQYF
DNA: TGTGCCAGCAGTTTAAAGGAGGGCCCCACAGATACGCAGTATTTT

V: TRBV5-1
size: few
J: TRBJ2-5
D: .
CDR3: CASSSGPEAETQYF
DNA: TGCGCCAGCAGCTCCGGACCCGAGGCTGAGACCCAGTACTTC

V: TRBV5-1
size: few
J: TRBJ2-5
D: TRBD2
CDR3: CASSLVAAGDQETQYF
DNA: TGCGCCAGCAGCTTGGTTGCAGCGGGGGATCAAGAGACCCAGTACTTC

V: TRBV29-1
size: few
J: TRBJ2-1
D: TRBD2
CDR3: CSVGAPSGSSYNEQFF
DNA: TGCAGCGTTGGGGCCCCTAGCGGGAGCTCCTACAATGAGCAGTTCTTC

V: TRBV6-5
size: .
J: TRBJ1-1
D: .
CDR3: CASSYSRSGDTEAFF
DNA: TGTGCCAGCAGTTACTCGAGGTCAGGGGACACTGAAGCTTTCTTT

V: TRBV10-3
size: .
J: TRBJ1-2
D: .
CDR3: CAIKGGAGYGYTF
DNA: TGTGCCATCAAGGGGGGCGCGGGGTATGGCTACACCTTC

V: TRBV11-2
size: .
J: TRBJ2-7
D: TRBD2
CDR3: CASSDPLAASYEQYF
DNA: TGTGCCAGCAGCGACCCTCTAGCGGCCTCCTACGAGCAGTACTTC

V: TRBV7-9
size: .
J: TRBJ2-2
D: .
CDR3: CASSLALIYTGELFF
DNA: TGTGCCAGCAGCTTAGCATTGATTTACACCGGGGAGCTGTTTTTT

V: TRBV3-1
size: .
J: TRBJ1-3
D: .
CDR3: CASSPPGGNGNTIYF
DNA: TGTGCCAGCAGCCCCCCCGGGGGAAATGGAAACACCATATATTTT

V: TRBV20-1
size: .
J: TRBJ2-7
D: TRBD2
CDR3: CSARVQGGRRSYEQYF
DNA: TGCAGTGCTAGAGTACAGGGCGGGAGGCGGTCCTACGAGCAGTACTTC

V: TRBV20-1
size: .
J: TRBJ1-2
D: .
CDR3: CSASTRWGDDGYTF
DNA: TGCAGTGCTAGCACCCGATGGGGTGATGACGGCTACACCTTC

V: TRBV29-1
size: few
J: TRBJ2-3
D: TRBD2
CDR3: CSVEGTSIPDTQYF
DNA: TGCAGCGTTGAAGGGACTAGCATCCCAGATACGCAGTATTTT

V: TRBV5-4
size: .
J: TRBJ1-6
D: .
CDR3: CASSAGVESPLHF
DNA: TGTGCCAGCAGCGCCGGGGTTGAGTCACCCCTCCACTTT

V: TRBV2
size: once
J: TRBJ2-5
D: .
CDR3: CAGMQGGGETQYF
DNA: TGTGCCGGGATGCAGGGGGGCGGAGAGACCCAGTACTTC

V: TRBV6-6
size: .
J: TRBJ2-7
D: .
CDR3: CASSYEGSDEQYF
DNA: TGTGCCAGCAGTTACGAAGGGTCCGACGAGCAGTACTTC

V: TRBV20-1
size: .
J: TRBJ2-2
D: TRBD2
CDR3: CSARDNSGGTNTGELFF
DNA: TGCAGTGCTAGAGATAACAGCGGGGGGACGAACACCGGGGAGCTGTTTTTT

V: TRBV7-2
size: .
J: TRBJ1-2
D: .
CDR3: CASSSAGALPGYTF
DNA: TGTGCCAGCAGCTCGGCCGGGGCTCTTCCTGGCTACACCTTC

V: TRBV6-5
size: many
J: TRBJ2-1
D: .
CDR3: CASSYGNEQFF
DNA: TGTGCCAGCAGTTACGGTAATGAGCAGTTCTTC

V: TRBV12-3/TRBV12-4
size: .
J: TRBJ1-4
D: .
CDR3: CASSLSRGDEKLFF
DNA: TGTGCCAGCAGTTTGAGTCGGGGGGATGAAAAACTGTTTTTT

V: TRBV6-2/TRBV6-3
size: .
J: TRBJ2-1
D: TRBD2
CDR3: CASSWGLAPYNEQFF
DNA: TGTGCCAGCAGTTGGGGACTAGCGCCCTACAATGAGCAGTTCTTC

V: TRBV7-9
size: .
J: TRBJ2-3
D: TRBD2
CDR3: CASSRGGRGDTQYF
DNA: TGTGCCAGCAGCCGGGGGGGTCGGGGTGATACGCAGTATTTT

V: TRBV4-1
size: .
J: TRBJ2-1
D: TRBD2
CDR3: CASSRLAGGRSSYNEQFF
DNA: TGCGCCAGCAGCCGACTAGCGGGAGGACGATCCTCCTACAATGAGCAGTTCTTC

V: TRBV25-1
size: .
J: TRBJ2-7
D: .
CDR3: CASSVVCQRYF
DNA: TGTGCCAGCAGTGTAGTATGCCAGCGGTACTTC

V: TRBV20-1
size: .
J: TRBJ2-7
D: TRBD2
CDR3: CSARDIWTSGSYEQYF
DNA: TGCAGTGCTAGAGATATTTGGACTAGCGGGAGCTATGAGCAGTACTTC

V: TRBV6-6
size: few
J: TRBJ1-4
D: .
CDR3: CASSSNRGRLFF
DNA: TGTGCCAGCAGTTCCAATCGGGGACGGCTGTTTTTT

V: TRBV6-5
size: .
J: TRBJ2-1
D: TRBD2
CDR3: CASSRMAGGWDEQFF
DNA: TGTGCCAGCAGTCGTATGGCGGGAGGATGGGATGAGCAGTTCTTC

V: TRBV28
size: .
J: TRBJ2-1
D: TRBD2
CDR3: CASSPQAGGVNEQFF
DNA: TGTGCCAGCAGTCCACAGGCGGGGGGCGTCAATGAGCAGTTCTTC

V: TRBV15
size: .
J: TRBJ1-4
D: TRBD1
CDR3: CATSRTGNYEKLFF
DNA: TGTGCCACCAGTAGGACAGGGAATTATGAAAAACTGTTTTTT

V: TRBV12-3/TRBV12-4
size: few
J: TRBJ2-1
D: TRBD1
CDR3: CASSFWDRDSNEQFF
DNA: TGTGCCAGCAGTTTCTGGGACAGGGATAGCAATGAGCAGTTCTTC

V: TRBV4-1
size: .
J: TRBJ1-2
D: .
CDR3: CASTIAGGAGVGGYTF
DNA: TGCGCCAGCACTATCGCGGGGGGCGCGGGGGTAGGAGGCTACACCTTC